This T cell receptor (beta chain) appears in the sequencing data of a study of T cells in localized non-small cell lung cancer. CDR1 is LNHDA, CDR2 SQIVND, per germline (reference sequence). CDR3 length equals 12 residues. V was pared by 1 base and J by 11 bases, with 11 bases between. Sequencing was performed with immunoSEQ multiplex PCR; in TCRdb, only in-frame clones are kept and a portion is missing. The table lists some 16,000 clones, 80% to 90% of them singletons. The sample was peripheral blood, taken before any cancer treatment. The TCR was taken from a male donor aged 60 or older with stage I lung adenocarcinoma. The chain joins TRBV19 to TRBJ1-1, with D tentatively TRBD1 (6 bases). CDR3 protein: CASSIGSGVAFF. The CDR3 DNA is TGTGCCAGTAGTATAGGTTCAGGGGTCGCTTTCTTT.